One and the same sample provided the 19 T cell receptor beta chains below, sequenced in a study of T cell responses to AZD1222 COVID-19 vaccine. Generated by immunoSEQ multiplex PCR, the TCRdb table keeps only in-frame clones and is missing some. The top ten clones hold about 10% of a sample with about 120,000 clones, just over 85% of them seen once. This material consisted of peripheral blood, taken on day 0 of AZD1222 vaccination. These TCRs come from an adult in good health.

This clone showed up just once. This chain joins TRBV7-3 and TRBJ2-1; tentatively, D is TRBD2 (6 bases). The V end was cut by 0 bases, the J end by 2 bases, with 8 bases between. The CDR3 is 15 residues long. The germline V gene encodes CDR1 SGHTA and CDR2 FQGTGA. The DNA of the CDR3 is TGTGCCAGCAGCTTAACGGGGAGGCCCTACAATGAGCAGTTCTTC. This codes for CASSLTGRPYNEQFF.

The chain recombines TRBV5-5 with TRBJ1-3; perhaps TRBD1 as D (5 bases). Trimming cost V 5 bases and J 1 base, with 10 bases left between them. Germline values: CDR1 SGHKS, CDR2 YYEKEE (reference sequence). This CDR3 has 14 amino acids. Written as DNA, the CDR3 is TGTGCCAGCAGTTTCCAGGGATCTGGAAACACCATATATTTT. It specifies CASSFQGSGNTIYF.

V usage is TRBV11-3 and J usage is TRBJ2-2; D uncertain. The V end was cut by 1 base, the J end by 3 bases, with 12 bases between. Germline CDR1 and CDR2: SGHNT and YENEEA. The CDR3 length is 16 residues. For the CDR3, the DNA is TGTGCCAGCAGCTTAGTCGTCTGGCCCTACACCGGGGAGCTGTTTTTT. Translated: CASSLVVWPYTGELFF.

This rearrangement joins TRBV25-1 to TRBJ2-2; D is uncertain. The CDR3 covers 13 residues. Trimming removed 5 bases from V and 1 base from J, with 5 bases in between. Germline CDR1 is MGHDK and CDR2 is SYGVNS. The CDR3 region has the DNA TGTGCCAGCAGTTATCTGAACACCGGGGAGCTGTTTTTT. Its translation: CASSYLNTGELFF.

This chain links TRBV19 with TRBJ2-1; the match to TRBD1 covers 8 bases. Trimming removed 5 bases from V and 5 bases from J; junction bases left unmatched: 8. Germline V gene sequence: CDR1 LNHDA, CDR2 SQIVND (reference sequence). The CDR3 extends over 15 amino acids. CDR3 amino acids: CASSRRDRLDNEQFF. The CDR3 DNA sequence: TGTGCCAGTAGTCGCCGGGACAGGTTAGACAATGAGCAGTTCTTC.

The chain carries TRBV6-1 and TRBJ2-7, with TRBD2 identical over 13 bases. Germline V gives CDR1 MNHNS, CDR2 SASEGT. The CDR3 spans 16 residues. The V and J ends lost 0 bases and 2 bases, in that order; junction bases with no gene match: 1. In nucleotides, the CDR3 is TGTGCCAGCAGTGAAGCGACTAGCGGGGGGCCCTACGAGCAGTACTTC. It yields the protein CASSEATSGGPYEQYF.

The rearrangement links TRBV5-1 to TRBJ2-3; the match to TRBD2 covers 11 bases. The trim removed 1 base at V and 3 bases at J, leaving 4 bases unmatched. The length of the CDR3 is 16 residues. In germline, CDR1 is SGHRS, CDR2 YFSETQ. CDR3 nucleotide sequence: TGCGCCAGCAGCTTGTTGCCTAGCGGGAGGACAGATACGCAGTATTTT. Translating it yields CASSLLPSGRTDTQYF. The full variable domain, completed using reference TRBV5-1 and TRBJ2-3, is KAGVTQTPRYLIKTRGQQVTLSCSPISGHRSVSWYQQTPGQGLQFLFEYFSETQRNKGNFPGRFSGRQFSNSRSEMNVSTLELGDSALYLCASSLLPSGRTDTQYFGPGTRLTVL.

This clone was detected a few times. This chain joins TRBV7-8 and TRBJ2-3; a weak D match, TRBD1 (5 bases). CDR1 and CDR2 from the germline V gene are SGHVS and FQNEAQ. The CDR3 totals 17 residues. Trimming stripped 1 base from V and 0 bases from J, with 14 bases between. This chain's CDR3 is CASSLDRPGKSTDTQYF. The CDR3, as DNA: TGTGCCAGCAGCTTAGATCGTCCAGGGAAGAGCACAGATACGCAGTATTTT.

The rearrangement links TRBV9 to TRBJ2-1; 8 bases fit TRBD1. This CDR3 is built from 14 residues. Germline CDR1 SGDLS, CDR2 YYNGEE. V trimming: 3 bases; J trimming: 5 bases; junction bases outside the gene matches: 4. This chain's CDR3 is CASSGGQGNNEQFF. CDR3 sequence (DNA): TGTGCCAGCAGCGGAGGACAGGGAAACAATGAGCAGTTCTTC. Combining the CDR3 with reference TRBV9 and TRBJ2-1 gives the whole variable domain DSGVTQTPKHLITATGQRVTLRCSPRSGDLSVYWYQQSLDQGLQFLIQYYNGEERAKGNILERFSAQQFPDLHSELNLSSLELGDSALYFCASSGGQGNNEQFFGPGTRLTVL.

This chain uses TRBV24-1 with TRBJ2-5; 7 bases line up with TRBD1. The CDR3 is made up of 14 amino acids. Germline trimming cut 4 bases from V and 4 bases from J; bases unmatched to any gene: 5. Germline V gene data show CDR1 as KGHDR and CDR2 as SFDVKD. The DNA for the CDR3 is TGTGCCACCAGTGACGGACAGGTTCGAGAGACCCAGTACTTC. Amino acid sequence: CATSDGQVRETQYF.

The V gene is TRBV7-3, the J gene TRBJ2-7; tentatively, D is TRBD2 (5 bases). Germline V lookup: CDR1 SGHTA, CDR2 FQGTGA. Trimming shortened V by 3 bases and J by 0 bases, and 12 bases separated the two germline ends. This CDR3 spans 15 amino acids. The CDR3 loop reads CASSLGAQSSYEQYF. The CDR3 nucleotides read TGTGCCAGCAGCTTGGGAGCGCAGAGCTCCTACGAGCAGTACTTC. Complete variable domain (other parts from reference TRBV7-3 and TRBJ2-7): GAGVSQTPSNKVTEKGKYVELRCDPISGHTALYWYRQSLGQGPEFLIYFQGTGAADDSGLPNDRFFAVRPEGSVSTLKIQRTERGDSAVYLCASSLGAQSSYEQYFGPGTRLTVT.

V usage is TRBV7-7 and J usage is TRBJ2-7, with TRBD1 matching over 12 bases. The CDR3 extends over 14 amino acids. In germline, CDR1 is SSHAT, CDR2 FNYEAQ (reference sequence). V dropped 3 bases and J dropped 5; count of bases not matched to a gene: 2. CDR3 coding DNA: TGTGCCAGCAGCTTGGGACAGGGGGCCCACGAGCAGTACTTC. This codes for CASSLGQGAHEQYF.

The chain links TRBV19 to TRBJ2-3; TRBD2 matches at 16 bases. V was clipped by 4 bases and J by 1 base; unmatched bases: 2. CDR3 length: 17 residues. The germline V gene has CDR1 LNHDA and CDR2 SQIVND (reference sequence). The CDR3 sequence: CASSTGTSGRGTDTQYF. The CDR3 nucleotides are TGTGCCAGTAGTACCGGGACTAGCGGGAGGGGCACAGATACGCAGTATTTT.

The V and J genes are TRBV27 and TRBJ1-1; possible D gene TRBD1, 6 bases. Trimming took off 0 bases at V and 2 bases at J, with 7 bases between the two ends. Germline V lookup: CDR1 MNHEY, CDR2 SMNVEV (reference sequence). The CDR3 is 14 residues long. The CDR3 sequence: CASSLSGTNTEAFF. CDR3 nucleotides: TGTGCCAGCAGTTTATCCGGGACAAACACTGAAGCTTTCTTT.

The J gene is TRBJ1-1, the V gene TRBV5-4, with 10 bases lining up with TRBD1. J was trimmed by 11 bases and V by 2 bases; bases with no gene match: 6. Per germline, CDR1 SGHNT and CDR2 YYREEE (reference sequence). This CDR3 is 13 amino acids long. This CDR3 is CASSFWDRGGAFF. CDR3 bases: TGTGCCAGCAGCTTCTGGGACAGGGGAGGTGCTTTCTTT.

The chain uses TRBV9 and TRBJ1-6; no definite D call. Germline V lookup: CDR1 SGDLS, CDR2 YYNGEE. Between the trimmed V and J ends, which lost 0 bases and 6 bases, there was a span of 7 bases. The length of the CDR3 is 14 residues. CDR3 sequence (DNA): TGTGCCAGCAGCGTAGGCCCAGGTAATTCACCCCTCCACTTT. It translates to CASSVGPGNSPLHF. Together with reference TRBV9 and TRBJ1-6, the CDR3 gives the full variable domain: DSGVTQTPKHLITATGQRVTLRCSPRSGDLSVYWYQQSLDQGLQFLIQYYNGEERAKGNILERFSAQQFPDLHSELNLSSLELGDSALYFCASSVGPGNSPLHFGNGTRLTVT.

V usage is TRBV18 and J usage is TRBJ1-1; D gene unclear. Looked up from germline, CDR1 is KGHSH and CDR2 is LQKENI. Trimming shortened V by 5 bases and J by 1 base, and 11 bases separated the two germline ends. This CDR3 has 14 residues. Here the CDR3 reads CASSNERGNTEAFF. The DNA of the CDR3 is TGTGCCAGCTCAAATGAGCGCGGGAACACTGAAGCTTTCTTT.

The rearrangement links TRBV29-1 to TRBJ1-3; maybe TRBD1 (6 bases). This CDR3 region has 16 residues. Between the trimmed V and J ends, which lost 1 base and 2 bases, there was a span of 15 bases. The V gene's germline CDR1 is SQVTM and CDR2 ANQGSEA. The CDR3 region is CSVEGWRGKPGNTIYF. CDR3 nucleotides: TGCAGCGTTGAAGGGTGGAGGGGGAAGCCTGGAAACACCATATATTTT.

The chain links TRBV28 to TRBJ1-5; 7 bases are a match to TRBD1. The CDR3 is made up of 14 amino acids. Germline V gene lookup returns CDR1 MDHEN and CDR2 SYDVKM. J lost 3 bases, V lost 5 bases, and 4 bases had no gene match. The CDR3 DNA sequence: TGTGCCAGCAGTCGGACAGGCCTCAATCAGCCCCAGCATTTT. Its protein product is CASSRTGLNQPQHF.